This T cell receptor beta chain comes out of a study of Ad26.COV2.S vaccination and SARS-CoV-2 variants. Study results and caveats: Vaccine and placebo groups showed comparable non-spike TCR breadth. Vaccinees reportedly had broad spike-specific CD8+ and CD4+ T cell responses. Among vaccine recipients, spike-specific TCR breadth exceeded that of placebo recipients.

Assay used: immunoSEQ multiplex PCR; TCRdb lists only in-frame clones, some missing. The sample contains over 110,000 clones, 86% of which appear only once. As regards this clone: The target antigen is unknown. The sample holds other DNA sequences that translate to the same CDR3.

This TCR came from a human donor who had recovered from COVID-19. The source was peripheral blood, collected after recovery from COVID-19.

The CDR3 region has the DNA TGTGCCAGCAGTCCGGAGGGCGGGGAGCAGTACTTC. Its translation is CASSPEGGEQYF. This chain joins TRBV6-2 or TRBV6-3 and TRBJ2-7, with D possibly matching TRBD2 (6 bases). The CDR3 covers 12 residues. Germline CDR1 and CDR2: MNHEY and SVGEGT. Trimming removed 5 bases from V and 7 bases from J, with 12 bases in between.